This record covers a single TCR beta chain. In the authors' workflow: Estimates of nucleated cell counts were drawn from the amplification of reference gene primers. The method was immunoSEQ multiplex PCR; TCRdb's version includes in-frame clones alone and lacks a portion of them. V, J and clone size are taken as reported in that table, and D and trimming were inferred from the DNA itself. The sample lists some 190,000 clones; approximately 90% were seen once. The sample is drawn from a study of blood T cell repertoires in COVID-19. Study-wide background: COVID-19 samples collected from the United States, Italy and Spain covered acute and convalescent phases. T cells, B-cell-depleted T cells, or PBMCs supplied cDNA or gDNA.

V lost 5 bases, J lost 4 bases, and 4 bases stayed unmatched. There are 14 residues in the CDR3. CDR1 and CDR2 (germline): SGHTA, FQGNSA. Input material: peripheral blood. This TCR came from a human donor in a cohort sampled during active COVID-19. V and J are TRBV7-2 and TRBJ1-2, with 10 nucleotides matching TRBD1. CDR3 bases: TGTGCCAGCAGCCCCGGACAGGGGGTCTATGGCTACACCTTC. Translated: CASSPGQGVYGYTF.